This record looks at one T cell receptor (beta chain) sequence and its context. The antigen is unknown. The data were taken from a study of OX40 agonist ivuxolimab in advanced cancers. Study-level results: Partial responders dosed at 0.1-3.0 mg/kg displayed clonal expansion ranking among the lowest.

The data were produced by immunoSEQ multiplex PCR, yet TCRdb's version contains in-frame clones alone and is incomplete. The sample carries approximately 63,000 clones, less than 85% recorded once. The V end was cut by 3 bases, the J end by 4 bases, with 9 bases between. This CDR3 region has 14 residues. Per germline, CDR1 SGHDN and CDR2 FVKESK. The receptor's source is an adult with an advanced solid tumor such as melanoma, head and neck, liver or kidney cancer. J is TRBJ1-4 and V is TRBV14; maybe TRBD1 (5 bases). The sequences come from CD4+ or CD8+ T cells sorted from blood, collected in a trial of the OX40 agonist ivuxolimab. The CDR3 nucleotides are TGTGCCAGCAGCCATGGGAGGGGTAATGAAAAACTGTTTTTT. This gives the protein CASSHGRGNEKLFF. The entire variable domain, with the rest obtained from reference TRBV14 and TRBJ1-4, is as follows: EAGVTQFPSHSVIEKGQTVTLRCDPISGHDNLYWYRRVMGKEIKFLLHFVKESKQDESGMPNNRFLAERTGGTYSTLKVQPAELEDSGVYFCASSHGRGNEKLFFGSGTQLSVL.